The 2 T cell receptor beta chains presented below share a single source sample, sequenced in a study of T cells in Graves' hyperthyroidism and ophthalmopathy. Amplification yielded TCR beta CDR3 regions, with RNA transcripts as the source. HTBI primers were the set used in a first-round RT-PCR of the TCR CDR3. In TCRdb, the multiplex PCR reads were re-called with MiXCR into one record per CDR3 protein. The sample gives about 420,000 distinct CDR3 sequences, about 15% of which show up once; almost 8% is in the top ten. The material sequenced was blood. Receptor source: a woman under 30 with Graves' hyperthyroidism.

This clonotype was picked up many times. The chain joins TRBV6-1 to TRBJ2-1; 10 bases line up with TRBD2. V gave up 5 bases and J gave up 0 bases; unmatched junction bases: 7. In germline, CDR1 is MNHNS, CDR2 SASEGT. The CDR3 has 17 residues. The CDR3 protein is CASSSPLAGPSYNEQFF. CDR3 bases: TGTGCCAGCAGTTCCCCACTAGCGGGACCCTCCTACAATGAGCAGTTCTTC.

This clonotype was detected only once. This chain uses TRBV11-2 with TRBJ1-2, with 7 positions matching TRBD1. Trimming took 5 bases from V and 0 from J; bases not matched to a gene: 9. This CDR3 region has 16 residues. CDR1 is SGHAT and CDR2 is FQNNGV in the germline V gene. The CDR3 nucleotides are TGTGCCAGCAGCAAGACAGGGCTACAAACTAACTATGGCTACACCTTC. Its translation is CASSKTGLQTNYGYTF.